This TCR beta chain was identified in a study of shared clonotypes between healthy human individuals. Concerning this clone itself: The antigen remains undetermined.

Naive CD8 cells lacked CD45RO and underwent positive selection for CCR7, leaving out terminally differentiated effector memory CD45RA+ cells. Only in-frame clones appear in the TCRdb table, and some are missing; sequencing was by immunoSEQ multiplex PCR. The sample yields millions of clones, about 95% seen once. Study-wide results and limits: Around 5% was the fraction of naive CD4 clonotypes found shared across four donors. Few donors limited the genetic and exposure-history diversity represented. An expected dependence of interdonor clonotype sharing on sequencing depth was noted.

Germline-derived CDR1 and CDR2 are SGHNT and YYREEE (reference sequence). The CDR3 runs to 16 residues. V was cut by 4 bases and J by 0 bases, with 15 bases left in between. The specimen sequenced was naive CD8+ T cells sorted from blood. This TCR was sampled from a man between 18 and 29 years old in good health. The chain employs TRBV5-4 and TRBJ2-3; TRBD1 might be the D (7 bases). CDR3 sequence: CASSGLKGASTDTQYF. The CDR3 DNA follows: TGTGCCAGCAGCGGACTAAAGGGGGCAAGCACAGATACGCAGTATTTT.